These 10 T cell receptor beta chains were all obtained from the same sample, sequenced in a study of regulatory T cells in long-lasting Graves disease. Construction of TCR beta libraries relied on iRepertoire HTBI primers and on Arm-PCR targeting CDR3 regions. From the multiplex PCR reads, TCRdb called clonotypes with MiXCR, one entry per CDR3 protein. The sample shows 600,000 to 800,000 distinct CDR3 sequences, around 32% of them seen only once. The time point: persistent/refractory GD, antithyroid drugs over 5 years with positive TRAb. Preparation of the TCR library used RNA extracted from PBMCs. Sequences were derived from peripheral blood mononuclear cells (PBMCs), sampled when the disease was refractory, from a patient treated with antithyroid drugs. Source of these receptors: a female donor with Graves disease.

The chain uses TRBV11-2 and TRBJ1-2, with unresolved D. Between the trimmed V and J ends, which lost 1 base and 6 bases, there was a span of 12 bases. Looked up from germline, CDR1 is SGHAT and CDR2 is FQNNGV. CDR3 size: 14 residues. For the CDR3, the DNA is TGTGCCAGCAGCTTAGGGAGTCCAGTGGATGGCTACACCTTC. It encodes CASSLGSPVDGYTF.

The genes are TRBV20-1 and TRBJ2-2; 8 nucleotides agree with TRBD2. There are 14 residues in the CDR3. Germline V CDR1 and CDR2: DFQATT, SNEGSKA (reference sequence). V dropped 3 bases and J dropped 5; count of bases not matched to a gene: 5. The CDR3 protein is CSASSAGVTGELFF. CDR3 DNA sequence: TGCAGTGCTAGTTCAGCGGGAGTAACCGGGGAGCTGTTTTTT.

The chain carries TRBV27 and TRBJ2-5; maybe TRBD1 (6 bases). This CDR3 is 15 amino acids long. Germline V gene sequence: CDR1 MNHEY, CDR2 SMNVEV (reference sequence). V was trimmed by 1 base and J by 1 base, leaving 10 bases between them. For the CDR3, the DNA is TGTGCCAGCAGTTTATTTAGGGGGATCCAAGAGACCCAGTACTTC. It is translated as CASSLFRGIQETQYF.

This clonotype was counted at least ten times. The chain uses TRBV2 and TRBJ1-2; D gene unclear. CDR3 length equals 13 residues. CDR1 is SNHLY, CDR2 FYNNEI, per germline. V lost 5 bases and J lost 7, with 14 bases in between. The CDR3 DNA reads TGTGCCAGCAGTCAATACCCCACTGGTGGCTACACCTTC. Its protein is CASSQYPTGGYTF.

This chain joins TRBV5-1 and TRBJ2-4; 7 bases are a match to TRBD1. Per germline, CDR1 SGHRS and CDR2 YFSETQ. The junction had 7 bases not matched to a gene; V was cut back by 4 bases and J by 0 bases. The CDR3 contains 16 residues. This CDR3 is CASSTGQALAKNIQYF. CDR3 coding DNA: TGCGCCAGCAGCACCGGACAGGCCTTAGCCAAAAACATTCAGTACTTC.

The chain has TRBV20-1 and TRBJ2-7; a weak D match, TRBD2 (5 bases). Germline values: CDR1 DFQATT, CDR2 SNEGSKA (reference sequence). The CDR3 runs to 14 residues. V shed 4 bases and J shed 5 bases, with 18 bases lying between them. The CDR3 here is CSAISPTKTNEQYF. In DNA form, the CDR3 reads TGCAGTGCTATCTCTCCGACTAAAACCAACGAGCAGTACTTC.

The chain couples TRBV20-1 to TRBJ1-4; TRBD1 is a possible D gene (6 bases). This CDR3 has 13 amino acids. V was shortened by 6 bases and J by 1 base, with 9 bases between the two germline ends. Germline V CDR1 and CDR2: DFQATT, SNEGSKA (reference sequence). CDR3 DNA: TGCAGTGCACACAGGGAAACTAATGAAAAACTGTTTTTT. The encoded protein is CSAHRETNEKLFF.

The chain combines TRBV6-1 with TRBJ1-1; D ambiguous. CDR1 is MNHNS and CDR2 is SASEGT in the germline V gene. The CDR3 is made up of 12 amino acids. Trimming cost V 7 bases and J 2 bases, with 8 bases left between them. CDR3 nucleotide sequence: TGTGCCAGCACCGGAATCAACACTGAAGCTTTCTTT. Translation: CASTGINTEAFF.

The sample holds many counts of this clonotype. The chain recombines TRBV28 with TRBJ1-4; TRBD1 agrees at 9 bases. CDR1 MDHEN and CDR2 SYDVKM come from the germline V gene. CDR3 length: 15 residues. Trimming took 5 bases from V and 6 from J; bases not matched to a gene: 7. Here the CDR3 reads CASSTPGTGYEKLFF. The CDR3 DNA sequence: TGTGCCAGCAGTACTCCCGGGACAGGGTATGAAAAACTGTTTTTT.

The chain combines TRBV11-2 with TRBJ2-4; D uncertain. This CDR3 comprises 17 residues. Germline values: CDR1 SGHAT, CDR2 FQNNGV. Trimming took off 1 base at V and 1 base at J, with 14 bases between the two ends. The DNA for the CDR3 is TGTGCCAGCAGCTTAGTCCCGCAGGACCGGGCCAAAAACATTCAGTACTTC. It codes for CASSLVPQDRAKNIQYF.